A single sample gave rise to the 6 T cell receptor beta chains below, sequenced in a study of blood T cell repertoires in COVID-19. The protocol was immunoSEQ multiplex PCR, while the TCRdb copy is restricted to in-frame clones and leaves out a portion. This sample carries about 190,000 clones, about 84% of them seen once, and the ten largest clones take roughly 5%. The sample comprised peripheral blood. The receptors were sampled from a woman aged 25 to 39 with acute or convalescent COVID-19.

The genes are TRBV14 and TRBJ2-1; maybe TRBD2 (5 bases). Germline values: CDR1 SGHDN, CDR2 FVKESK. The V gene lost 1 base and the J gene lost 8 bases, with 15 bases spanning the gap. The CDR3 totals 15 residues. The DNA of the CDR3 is TGTGCCAGCAGCCAAGGAGGGAGAGGTATCGATGAGCAGTTCTTC. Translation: CASSQGGRGIDEQFF.

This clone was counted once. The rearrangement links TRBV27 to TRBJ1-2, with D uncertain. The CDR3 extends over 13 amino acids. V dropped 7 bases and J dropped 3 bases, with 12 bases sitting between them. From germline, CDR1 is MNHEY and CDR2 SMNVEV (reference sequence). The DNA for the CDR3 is TGTGCCAGCAAATTCCATCAGGACTATGGCTACACCTTC. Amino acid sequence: CASKFHQDYGYTF.

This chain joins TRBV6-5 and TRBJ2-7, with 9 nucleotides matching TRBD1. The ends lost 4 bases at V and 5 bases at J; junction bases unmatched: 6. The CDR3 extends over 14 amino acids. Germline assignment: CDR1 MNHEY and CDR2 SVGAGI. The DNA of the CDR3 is TGTGCCAGCAGTTTAGGACAGGGGACCCACGAGCAGTACTTC. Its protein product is CASSLGQGTHEQYF.

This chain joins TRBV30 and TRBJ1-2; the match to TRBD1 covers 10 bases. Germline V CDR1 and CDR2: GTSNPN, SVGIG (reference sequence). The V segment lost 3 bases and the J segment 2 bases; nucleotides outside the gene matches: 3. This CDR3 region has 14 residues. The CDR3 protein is CAWRRDRGNYGYTF. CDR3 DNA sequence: TGTGCCTGGAGGAGGGACAGGGGCAACTATGGCTACACCTTC.

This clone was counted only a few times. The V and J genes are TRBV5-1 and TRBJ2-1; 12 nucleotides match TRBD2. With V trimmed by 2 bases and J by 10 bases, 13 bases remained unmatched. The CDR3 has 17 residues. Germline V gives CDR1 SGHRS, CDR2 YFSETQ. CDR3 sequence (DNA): TGCGCCAGCAGCTTAGGCCTTGCTAGCGGGAGGGGAGGGGAGCAGTTCTTC. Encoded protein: CASSLGLASGRGGEQFF. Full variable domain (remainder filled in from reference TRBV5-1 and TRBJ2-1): KAGVTQTPRYLIKTRGQQVTLSCSPISGHRSVSWYQQTPGQGLQFLFEYFSETQRNKGNFPGRFSGRQFSNSRSEMNVSTLELGDSALYLCASSLGLASGRGGEQFFGPGTRLTVL.

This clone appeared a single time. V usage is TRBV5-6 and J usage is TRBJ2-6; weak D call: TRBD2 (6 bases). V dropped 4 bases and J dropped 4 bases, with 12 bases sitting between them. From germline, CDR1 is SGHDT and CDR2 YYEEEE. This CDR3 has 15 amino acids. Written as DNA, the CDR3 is TGTGCCAGCAGCCTCGGGGGAACCGGGGCCAACGTCCTGACTTTC. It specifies CASSLGGTGANVLTF.